A selection of T cell receptor beta chains follows, all from one sample in a study of molecular identifiers for immune sequencing clone quantification. A single record per CDR3 protein comes from TCRdb applying MiXCR to the PCR reads. The table records hundreds of thousands of distinct CDR3 sequences, around 25% of them present only once. The sample consisted of naive CD8+ T cells from blood, with Jurkat cell RNA spiked in. These receptors were taken from a human donor in good health. Some libraries in this study had Jurkat cell RNA spiked in. CDR3s include the opening cysteine and the closing phenylalanine or tryptophan. D genes are given only for firm matches. Clone size is stated in some rows and not others, as once, few, many or a class when expanded.

clone_size j_call d_call v_call cdr3_aa cdr3_nt
many TRBJ2-7 - TRBV29-1 CSVLWQNLGYEQYF TGCAGCGTTTTATGGCAAAACTTAGGGTACGAGCAGTACTTC
- TRBJ1-3 - TRBV4-1 CASSQEPVSGNTIYF TGCGCCAGCAGCCAAGAGCCCGTCTCTGGAAACACCATATATTTT
- TRBJ1-6 - TRBV6-6 CASSPSGLGYNSPLHF TGTGCCAGCAGCCCTTCAGGGTTAGGTTATAATTCACCCCTCCACTTT
many TRBJ1-1 TRBD1 TRBV4-1 CASSQGQGAYEAFF TGCGCCAGCAGCCAAGGACAGGGGGCATATGAAGCTTTCTTT
few TRBJ1-5 - TRBV2 CASGEGGQPQHF TGTGCCAGCGGAGAAGGGGGGCAGCCCCAGCATTTT
many TRBJ2-3 TRBD2 TRBV6-2/TRBV6-3 CASSYPTSGGQTDTQYF TGTGCCAGCAGTTACCCCACTAGCGGGGGGCAAACAGATACGCAGTATTTT
many TRBJ2-3 - TRBV19 CASSIEADSTDTQYF TGTGCCAGTAGTATAGAGGCGGATAGCACAGATACGCAGTATTTT
- TRBJ2-5 TRBD1 TRBV7-9 CASSRTGTEQGTQYF TGTGCCAGCAGCCGTACCGGGACAGAACAAGGGACCCAGTACTTC
many TRBJ2-2 TRBD2 TRBV4-3 CASSQETSGRVTNTGELFF TGCGCCAGCAGCCAAGAAACTAGCGGGAGGGTAACGAACACCGGGGAGCTGTTTTTT
many TRBJ2-1 - TRBV27 CASTSNGLGVTDEQFF TGTGCCAGCACCTCAAACGGACTGGGCGTCACGGATGAGCAGTTCTTC
- TRBJ2-2 TRBD2 TRBV6-2/TRBV6-3 CASSYYPTSLAGGQNTGELFF TGTGCCAGCAGTTACTACCCCACTTCTTTGGCGGGGGGCCAGAACACCGGGGAGCTGTTTTTT
few TRBJ2-1 - TRBV12-3/TRBV12-4 CASSYRVSSYNEQFF TGTGCCAGCAGTTATCGCGTAAGCTCCTACAATGAGCAGTTCTTC
- TRBJ2-2 - TRBV9 CASSEQGDTGELFF TGTGCCAGCAGCGAGCAGGGAGACACCGGGGAGCTGTTTTTT
many TRBJ2-1 - TRBV20-1 CSARDHGSGAGEQFF TGCAGTGCTAGAGATCACGGGTCAGGCGCGGGAGAGCAGTTCTTC
many TRBJ1-1 - TRBV7-6 CASSLAISTEAFF TGTGCCAGCAGCTTAGCAATCTCGACTGAAGCTTTCTTT
- TRBJ2-1 - TRBV27 CASMTRGREALDNEQFF TGTGCCAGCATGACAAGGGGGCGGGAGGCCTTAGACAATGAGCAGTTCTTC
many TRBJ2-7 TRBD1 TRBV20-1 CSAEGDRAEQYF TGCAGTGCTGAGGGGGACAGGGCCGAGCAGTACTTC
few TRBJ2-3 TRBD2 TRBV30 CAWSLGGRDYTDTQYF TGTGCCTGGAGTCTGGGCGGGAGAGACTACACAGATACGCAGTATTTT
few TRBJ2-3 TRBD1 TRBV4-1 CASSQDLGQGITDTQYF TGCGCCAGCAGCCAAGACCTGGGACAGGGGATCACAGATACGCAGTATTTT
- TRBJ1-3 TRBD1 TRBV27 CASSRGQGFGNTIYF TGTGCCAGCAGTAGGGGACAGGGGTTTGGAAACACCATATATTTT
- TRBJ2-7 TRBD1 TRBV6-2/TRBV6-3 CASSPAGTGGFYEQYF TGTGCCAGCAGCCCCGCCGGGACAGGGGGCTTCTACGAGCAGTACTTC
few TRBJ2-5 TRBD1 TRBV6-5 CASSPTPARGRETQYF TGTGCCAGCAGCCCAACTCCAGCCAGGGGGCGAGAGACCCAGTACTTC
few TRBJ2-1 TRBD2 TRBV4-3 CASSQDSSGASSYNEQFF TGCGCCAGCAGCCAAGATTCGAGCGGGGCGAGCTCCTACAATGAGCAGTTCTTC